This T cell receptor beta chain appears in the sequencing data of a study of shared clonotypes between healthy human individuals. TCRdb's copy holds only in-frame clones and misses some; the assay was immunoSEQ multiplex PCR. The sample includes around 750,000 clones, around 67% of them seen just once. The V gene end was trimmed by 4 bases and the J gene end by 3 bases; junction bases not matched to a gene: 9. Per the germline V gene, CDR1 is SGHKS and CDR2 is YYEKEE (reference sequence). CDR3 length equals 15 residues. This clonotype was obtained from a woman in her 30s in good health. The V call is TRBV5-5, the J call TRBJ1-2; 7 nucleotides align to TRBD1. The sequenced material came from memory CD4+ T cells sorted from blood. Subset of the sample: CD45RA-negative fraction. As DNA, the CDR3 is TGTGCCAGCAGCCTGGGGCCAGGGGGTGACTATGGCTACACCTTC. Encoded protein: CASSLGPGGDYGYTF.